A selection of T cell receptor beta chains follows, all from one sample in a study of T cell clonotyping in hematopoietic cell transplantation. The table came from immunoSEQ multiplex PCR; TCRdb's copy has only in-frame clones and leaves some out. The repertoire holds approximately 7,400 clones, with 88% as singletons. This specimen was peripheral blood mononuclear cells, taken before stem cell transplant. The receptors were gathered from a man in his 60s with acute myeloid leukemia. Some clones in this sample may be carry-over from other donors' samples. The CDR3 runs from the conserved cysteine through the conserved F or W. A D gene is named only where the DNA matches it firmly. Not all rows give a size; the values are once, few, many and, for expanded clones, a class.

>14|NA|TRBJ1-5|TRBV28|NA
CASSLAQGDQPQHF
TGTGCCAGCAGTTTAGCACAGGGAGATCAGCCCCAGCATTTT
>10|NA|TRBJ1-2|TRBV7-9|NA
CASSAGTYTF
TGTGCCAGCAGCGCCGGGACCTACACCTTC
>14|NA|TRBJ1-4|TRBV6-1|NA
CASRRQSLGEKLFF
TGTGCCAGCAGGAGACAGTCTTTGGGGGAAAAACTGTTTTTT
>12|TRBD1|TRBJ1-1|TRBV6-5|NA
CASSRPGQRAFF
TGTGCCAGCAGTAGACCGGGACAGCGAGCTTTCTTT
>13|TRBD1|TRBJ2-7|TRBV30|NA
CAFHRTGVSEQYF
TGTGCATTCCATCGGACAGGGGTTTCCGAGCAGTACTTC
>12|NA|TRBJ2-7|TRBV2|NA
CASTYRPYEQYF
TGTGCCAGCACGTACCGACCCTACGAGCAGTACTTC
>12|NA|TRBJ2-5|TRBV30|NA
CAWSFKGETQYF
TGTGCCTGGAGTTTTAAGGGAGAGACCCAGTACTTC
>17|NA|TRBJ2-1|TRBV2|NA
CASSPRTISRGYNEQFF
TGTGCCAGCAGTCCTCGAACAATAAGTCGGGGTTACAATGAGCAGTTCTTC
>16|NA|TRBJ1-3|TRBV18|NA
CASSPEAVISGNTIYF
TGTGCCAGCTCACCAGAAGCCGTCATCTCTGGAAACACCATATATTTT
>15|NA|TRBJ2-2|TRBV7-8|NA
CASSPAGLATGELFF
TGTGCCAGCAGCCCCGCCGGGCTGGCAACCGGGGAGCTGTTTTTT
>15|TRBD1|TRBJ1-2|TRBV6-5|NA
CASSRQGADGYGYTF
TGTGCCAGCAGTCGACAGGGGGCAGATGGGTATGGCTACACCTTC
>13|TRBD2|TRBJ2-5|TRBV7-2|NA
CASSLAGYSGRDF
TGTGCCAGCAGCTTAGCCGGTTACAGCGGGAGGGACTTC
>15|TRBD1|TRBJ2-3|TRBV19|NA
CASSARTGGTDTQYF
TGTGCCAGTAGTGCCCGGACAGGGGGCACAGATACGCAGTATTTT
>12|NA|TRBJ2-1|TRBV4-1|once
CASSRLANEQFF
TGCGCCAGCAGCCGGCTAGCGAATGAGCAGTTCTTC
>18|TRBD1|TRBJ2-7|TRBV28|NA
CASSEYGQGSAESYEQYF
TGTGCCAGCAGTGAATACGGACAGGGGTCAGCGGAGTCTTACGAGCAGTACTTC
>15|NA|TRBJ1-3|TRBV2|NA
CASSARKVSGNTIYF
TGTGCCAGCAGCGCCAGGAAGGTCTCTGGAAACACCATATATTTT
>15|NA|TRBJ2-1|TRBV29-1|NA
CSVPTLSSSYNEQFF
TGCAGCGTTCCCACCCTTTCCAGCTCCTACAATGAGCAGTTCTTC
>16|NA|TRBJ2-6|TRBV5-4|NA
CASNFPGVTGANVLTF
TGTGCCAGCAACTTTCCCGGGGTTACTGGGGCCAACGTCCTGACTTTC
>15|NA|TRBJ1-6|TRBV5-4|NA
CASSLEPGIGSPLHF
TGTGCCAGCAGCTTGGAACCGGGGATCGGATCACCCCTCCACTTT
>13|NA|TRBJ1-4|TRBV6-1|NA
CASRGGTGEKLFF
TGTGCCAGCAGGGGTGGGACCGGAGAAAAACTGTTTTTT
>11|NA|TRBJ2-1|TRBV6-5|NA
CASSYLGVQFF
TGTGCCAGCAGTTATTTAGGGGTACAGTTCTTC
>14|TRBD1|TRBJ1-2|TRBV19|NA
CASSKQGAYYGYTF
TGTGCCAGTAGTAAACAGGGGGCGTACTATGGCTACACCTTC
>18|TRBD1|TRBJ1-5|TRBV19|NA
CASTPLPGQGAGNQPQHF
TGTGCCAGTACCCCATTGCCGGGACAGGGGGCCGGTAATCAGCCCCAGCATTTT
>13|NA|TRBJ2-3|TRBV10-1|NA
CASRRDNADTQYF
TGCGCCAGCAGGCGGGACAACGCAGATACGCAGTATTTT
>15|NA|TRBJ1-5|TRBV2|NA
CASSKASRGNQPQHF
TGTGCCAGCTCCAAAGCGTCCCGGGGCAATCAGCCCCAGCATTTT
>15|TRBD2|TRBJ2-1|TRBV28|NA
CASSRWVAGGDEQFF
TGTGCCAGCAGTCGGTGGGTAGCGGGAGGCGATGAGCAGTTCTTC
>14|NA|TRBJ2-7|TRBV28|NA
CASSFKGSHYEQYF
TGTGCCAGCAGTTTTAAGGGAAGCCACTACGAGCAGTACTTC
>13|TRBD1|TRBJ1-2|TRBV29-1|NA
CSVEGTGGYGYTF
TGCAGCGTTGAAGGGACAGGGGGCTATGGCTACACCTTC
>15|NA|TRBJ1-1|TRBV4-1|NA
CASNPTLVGDTEAFF
TGCGCCAGCAACCCCACGCTTGTAGGGGACACTGAAGCTTTCTTT
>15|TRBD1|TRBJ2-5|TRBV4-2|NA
CASSGGTGDQETQYF
TGTGCCAGCAGCGGCGGGACAGGGGACCAAGAGACCCAGTACTTC
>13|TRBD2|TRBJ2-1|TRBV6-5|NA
CASSFRGGSVRFF
TGTGCCAGCAGTTTTCGGGGGGGATCGGTTAGGTTCTTC
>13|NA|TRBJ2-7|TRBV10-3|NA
CAISAGTNYEQYF
TGTGCCATCAGTGCGGGAACGAACTACGAGCAGTACTTC
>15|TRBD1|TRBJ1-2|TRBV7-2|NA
CASSSRDRGPDGYTF
TGTGCCAGCAGCAGCCGAGACAGGGGTCCGGATGGCTACACCTTC
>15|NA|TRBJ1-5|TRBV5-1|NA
CASSLDGDYNQPQHF
TGCGCCAGCAGCTTGGATGGGGACTACAATCAGCCCCAGCATTTT
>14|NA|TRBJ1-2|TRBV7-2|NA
CASSLAGGYYGYTF
TGTGCCAGCAGCTTAGCGGGGGGGTACTATGGCTACACCTTC
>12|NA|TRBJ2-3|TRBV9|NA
CASSDYTDTQYF
TGTGCCAGCAGCGATTACACAGATACGCAGTATTTT
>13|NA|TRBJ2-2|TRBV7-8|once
CASRPTGIGELFF
TGTGCCAGCAGACCCACAGGGATCGGGGAGCTGTTTTTT
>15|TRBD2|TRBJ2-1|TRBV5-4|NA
CASSWHRGVNNEQFF
TGTGCCAGCAGCTGGCACCGGGGGGTCAACAATGAGCAGTTCTTC
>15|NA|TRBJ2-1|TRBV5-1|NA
CASSLVASGPNEQFF
TGCGCCAGCAGCTTGGTCGCCAGCGGACCCAATGAGCAGTTCTTC
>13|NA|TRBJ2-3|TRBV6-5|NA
CASRRDLLDTQYF
TGTGCCAGCAGGCGGGACTTATTAGATACGCAGTATTTT
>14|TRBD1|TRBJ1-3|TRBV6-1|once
CASSAGTGVDTIYF
TGTGCCAGCAGTGCCGGGACAGGGGTAGACACCATATATTTT
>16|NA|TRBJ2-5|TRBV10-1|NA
CASSESLGTQQETQYF
TGCGCCAGCAGTGAGTCCCTCGGGACTCAACAAGAGACCCAGTACTTC
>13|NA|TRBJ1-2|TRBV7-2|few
CASSLRGLNGYTF
TGTGCCAGCAGCTTAAGGGGGTTGAATGGCTACACCTTC
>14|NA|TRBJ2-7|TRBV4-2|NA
CASSPMITTYEQYF
TGTGCCAGCAGCCCAATGATAACGACCTACGAGCAGTACTTC
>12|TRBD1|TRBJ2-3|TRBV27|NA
CASSPRGLAQYF
TGTGCCAGCAGCCCCAGGGGGTTGGCGCAGTATTTT
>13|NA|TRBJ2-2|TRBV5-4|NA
CASSLAVTGELFF
TGTGCCAGCAGCTTGGCCGTGACCGGGGAGCTGTTTTTT
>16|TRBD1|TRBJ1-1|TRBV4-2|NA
CASSREDRGGQGEAFF
TGTGCCAGCAGCCGAGAGGACAGGGGAGGGCAGGGTGAAGCTTTCTTT
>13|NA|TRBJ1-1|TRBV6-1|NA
CASSELGNTEAFF
TGTGCCAGCAGTGAATTGGGGAACACTGAAGCTTTCTTT
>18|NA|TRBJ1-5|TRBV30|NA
CAWSIPLWYAGKAQPQHF
TGTGCCTGGAGTATCCCGCTTTGGTACGCGGGGAAAGCTCAGCCCCAGCATTTT
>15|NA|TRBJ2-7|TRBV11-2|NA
CASSLAQQGPYEQYF
TGTGCCAGCAGCTTAGCTCAGCAGGGCCCCTACGAGCAGTACTTC
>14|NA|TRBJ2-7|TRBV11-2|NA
CASSQATATYEQYF
TGTGCCAGCAGCCAAGCGACGGCAACCTACGAGCAGTACTTC
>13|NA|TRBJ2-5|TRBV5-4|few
CASSLAGGETQYF
TGTGCCAGCAGCTTGGCGGGTGGAGAGACCCAGTACTTC